This T cell receptor (beta chain) derives from a study of blood T cell repertoires in COVID-19 (dated by TCRdb to 2018 to 2021). For the wider study: The collaborator samples originated in the United States, Italy and Spain and spanned the acute and convalescent phases of COVID-19. The material from the prospective study consisted of cDNA or gDNA derived from T cells, B-cell-depleted T cells, or PBMCs. The dataset comprised deeply sampled blood TCRbeta repertoires from subjects exposed to, actively infected with, or recovered from COVID-19. The repertoires were released in a freely available public database intended as a resource for research on the immune response to SARS-CoV-2. Samples were obtained from the ongoing ImmuneRACE study (first 160 participants) and from about 1,300 subjects provided by 6 global collaborators. A de-identified subject ID, COVID-19 status, age in years and sex were almost always included in the sample metadata. HLA class I and class II types, where available, came from metadata supplied by the sample provider rather than from assay-based typing. Findings and caveats that apply to the study as a whole: How much clinical and demographic metadata was included differed by source and by participant, and the metadata was provided uncurated.

Each collaborating institution followed its own protocols to collect whole blood in K2EDTA tubes. Collaborator samples were shipped for TCRbeta analysis as frozen whole blood, isolated PBMCs, or DNA extracted from either sample type. To note about this clone: The clone's antigen remains unknown. Base-call qualities are not available, and no considerably larger clone is one nucleotide away.

TCRbeta CDR3 regions were amplified from genomic DNA using the immunoSEQ Assay, a bias-controlled multiplex PCR. From the authors' description of their analysis: The number of nucleated cells in each sample was estimated by amplification of reference gene primers within the assay. To quantify the absolute abundance of each unique TCRbeta CDR3 rearrangement, sequence reads were collapsed and filtered. For each sample, productive Simpson clonality was calculated by taking the square root of Simpson's diversity index across productive rearrangements. TCRdb limited this immuneACCESS table to in-frame rearrangements with V and J called. A share of clones is missing; checked studies link under half to unresolved V genes, and the rest is unexplained. The DNA was the basis for D and trimming; V, J and clone size are from that table. The sample table shows 35,000 to 40,000 clones, and roughly 88% are seen once. Clones ranked in the top ten supply over 9.5% of the sample.

The source material was peripheral blood. The TCR comes from a man aged 55-75 years with active COVID-19.

The CDR3 protein is CASSSSSLIGETQYF. The nucleotide sequence reads as follows: TGTGCCAGCAGCAGTTCTAGTCTCATCGGTGAGACCCAGTACTTC. Here the chain combines TRBV3-1 (or the pseudogene TRBV3-2) and TRBJ2-5; the D gene identity is not certain. CDR1 and CDR2, per the germline V gene (reference sequence), are LGHDT and YNNKEL. Trimming costs V 5 bases and J 5 bases, and their ends lie 18 bases apart. The CDR3 contains 15 residues, cysteine and phenylalanine counted. CDR3 DNA only is kept here, 45 bases in frame from base 1.